Here is one TCR beta chain with its context. The CDR3 has 14 residues. The ends were cut back, 5 bases at V and 9 bases at J, with 17 bases in the middle. Germline V gene data show CDR1 as SGHVS and CDR2 as FNYEAQ. This record comes from a study of blood T cell repertoires in COVID-19. Here immunoSEQ multiplex PCR was the method, and the copy in TCRdb shows in-frame clones only, minus some. This repertoire shows a few hundred thousand clones, around 92% found once; its top ten account for about 6.8%. The receptor comes from a man between 18 and 29 years old who had recovered from COVID-19. The sequencing input was peripheral blood. This sequence joins TRBV7-6 and TRBJ1-5, with TRBD1 as a possible D gene (6 bases). In DNA, the CDR3 is TGTGCCAGCAGCCTTACAGGGTCCGTTCTGCCCCAGCATTTT. It encodes CASSLTGSVLPQHF.